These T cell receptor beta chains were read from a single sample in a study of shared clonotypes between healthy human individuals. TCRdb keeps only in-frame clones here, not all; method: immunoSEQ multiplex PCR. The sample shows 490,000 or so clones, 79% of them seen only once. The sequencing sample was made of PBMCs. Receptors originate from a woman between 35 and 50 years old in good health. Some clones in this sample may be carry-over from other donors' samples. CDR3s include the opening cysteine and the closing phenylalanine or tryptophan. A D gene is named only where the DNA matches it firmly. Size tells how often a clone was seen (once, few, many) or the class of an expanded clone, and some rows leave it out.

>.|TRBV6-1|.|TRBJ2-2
TGTGCCAGCAGTTCGGGTTGGACCGGGGAGCTGTTTTTT
CASSSGWTGELFF
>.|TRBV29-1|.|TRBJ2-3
TGCAGCGTTGAATCTAGAGGCACAGATACGCAGTATTTT
CSVESRGTDTQYF
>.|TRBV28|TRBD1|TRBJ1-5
TGTGCCAGCAGGTCGGGACAGGGGAGTTCCTGGCCCCAGCATTTT
CASRSGQGSSWPQHF
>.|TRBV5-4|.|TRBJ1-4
TGTGCCAGCAGCCCTCGGAGGGGGGCGGGTGAAAAACTGTTTTTT
CASSPRRGAGEKLFF
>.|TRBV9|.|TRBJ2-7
TGTGCCAGCAGCGTAGAGCAGGGTCCTTCCTACGAGCAGTACTTC
CASSVEQGPSYEQYF
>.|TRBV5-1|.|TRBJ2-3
TGCGCCAGCAGCTTGGATGGGGTCTCAGACACAGATACGCAGTATTTT
CASSLDGVSDTDTQYF
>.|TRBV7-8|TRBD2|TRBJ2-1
TGTGCCAGCAGCCCCGGACTAGCGGGAGACTCCTACAATGAGCAGTTCTTC
CASSPGLAGDSYNEQFF
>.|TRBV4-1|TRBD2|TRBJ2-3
TGCGCCAGCAGAAACCCGACTAGCCTTACAGATACGCAGTATTTT
CASRNPTSLTDTQYF
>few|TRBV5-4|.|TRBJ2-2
TGTGCCACCGCGGGGTATTCGAACACCGGGGAGCTGTTTTTT
CATAGYSNTGELFF
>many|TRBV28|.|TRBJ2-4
TGTGCCAGCAGTTTAAGTAGAGACCTAGCCAAAAACATTCAGTACTTC
CASSLSRDLAKNIQYF
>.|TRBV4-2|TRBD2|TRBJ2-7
TGTGCCAGCAGCCAAACTAGCGGGAGGGCCCCCTACGAGCAGTACTTC
CASSQTSGRAPYEQYF
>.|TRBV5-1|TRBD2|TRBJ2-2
TGCGCCAGCAGCACGGGACTAGCGGGAGGGTCTGTTGCCGGGGAGCTGTTTTTT
CASSTGLAGGSVAGELFF
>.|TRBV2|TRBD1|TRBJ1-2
TGTGCCAGCAACCCGGACAGGGCGAATGGCTACACCTTC
CASNPDRANGYTF
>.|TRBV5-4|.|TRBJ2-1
TGTGCCAGCAGCCCTTCAAGGACTTCGTATTACAATGAGCAGTTCTTC
CASSPSRTSYYNEQFF
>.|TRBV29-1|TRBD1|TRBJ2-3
TGCAGCGTTATGACCGGGACAGGGAACACAGATACGCAGTATTTT
CSVMTGTGNTDTQYF
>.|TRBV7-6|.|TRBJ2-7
TGTGCCAGCAGCCCCCGCTCTAGTTTCTACGAGCAGTACTTC
CASSPRSSFYEQYF
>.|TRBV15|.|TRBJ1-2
TGTGCCACCAGCAGCGGACAGTACATCTATGGCTACACCTTC
CATSSGQYIYGYTF
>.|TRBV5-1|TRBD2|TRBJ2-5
TGCGCCAGCAGCTTGGGTCGCGGGAGGGCCGGAGAGACCCAGTACTTC
CASSLGRGRAGETQYF
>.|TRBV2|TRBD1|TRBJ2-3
TGTGCCAGCAGTCCTGGGACAGGGGTTAGCACAGATACGCAGTATTTT
CASSPGTGVSTDTQYF
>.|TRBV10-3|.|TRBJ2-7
TGTGCCATCAGAGAGCAGTACTTC
CAIREQYF
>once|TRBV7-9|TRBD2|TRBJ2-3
TGTGCCAGCCGGCCCGGGGGGACGCAACCGTCCACAGATACGCAGTATTTT
CASRPGGTQPSTDTQYF
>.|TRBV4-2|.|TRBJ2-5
TGTGCCAGCAGCCAAGATCTAGCAGGGTACGAGACCCAGTACTTC
CASSQDLAGYETQYF
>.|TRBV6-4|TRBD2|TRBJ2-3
TGTGCCAGCAGTGACCGAGCGGGAGGAACAGATACGCAGTATTTT
CASSDRAGGTDTQYF
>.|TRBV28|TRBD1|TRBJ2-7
TGTGCCAGCAGATGGGACAGGGGGCCCTACGAGCAGTACTTC
CASRWDRGPYEQYF
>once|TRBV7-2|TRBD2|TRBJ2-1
TGTGCCAGCAGCTTAGACCAGCGGGAGTTGTTCTTC
CASSLDQRELFF
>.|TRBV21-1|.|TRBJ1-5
TGTGCCAGCGGCCTGGGACAGGGGAATCAGCCCCAGCATTTT
CASGLGQGNQPQHF
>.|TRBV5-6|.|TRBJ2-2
TGTGCCAGCAGCCCCGCCAGCACCGGGGAGCTGTTTTTT
CASSPASTGELFF
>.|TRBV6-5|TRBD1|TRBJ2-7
TGTGCCAGCAGTAAACAGGGGCCCTACGAGCAGTACTTC
CASSKQGPYEQYF
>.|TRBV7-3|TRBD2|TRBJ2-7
TGTGCCAGCAGGTCCAGCGGGAGTGGCTACGAGCAGTACTTC
CASRSSGSGYEQYF
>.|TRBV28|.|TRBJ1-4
TGTGCCAGCAGTCATCGTTCCGGGGGGGATGAAAAACTGTTTTTT
CASSHRSGGDEKLFF
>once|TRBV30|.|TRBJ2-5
TGTGCCTGGATAAATGAGACCCAGTACTTC
CAWINETQYF
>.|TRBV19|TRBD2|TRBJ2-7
TGTGCCAGTAGTCCCGTGAGCCGGGGACTAAGCTCCTACGAGCAGTACTTC
CASSPVSRGLSSYEQYF
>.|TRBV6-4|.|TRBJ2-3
TGTGCCAGCAAACCGCCTCTCCGGGACTTCACAGATACGCAGTATTTT
CASKPPLRDFTDTQYF
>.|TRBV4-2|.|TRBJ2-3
TGTGCCAGCAGCCCCACCGACCCCACAGATACGCAGTATTTT
CASSPTDPTDTQYF
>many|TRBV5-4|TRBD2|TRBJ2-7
TGTGCCAGCAGCCAAGGGACTAGCGGGATGAAAGAGCAGTACTTC
CASSQGTSGMKEQYF